This paragraph reports one T cell receptor beta chain. Measured with immunoSEQ multiplex PCR; TCRdb has only the in-frame clones, and not every one. The table includes about 210,000 clones, around 85% detected once. V was pared by 6 bases and J by 8 bases, with 16 bases between. In germline, CDR1 is MNHEY, CDR2 SMNVEV (reference sequence). This CDR3 region has 13 residues. The data stem from a study of blood T cell repertoires in COVID-19. Overall study context: Italy, Spain and the United States were the sources of the convalescent and acute COVID-19 samples. T cells, B-cell-depleted T cells, or PBMCs provided the cDNA or gDNA that served as material.

This receptor was obtained from a woman aged 70-85 years with COVID-19, enrolled during active disease. Sequences were obtained from peripheral blood. This chain links TRBV27 with TRBJ1-1, with D uncertain. The CDR3 DNA sequence: TGTGCCAGCAGCACCGGAGGGTGGAAGGAAGCTTTCTTT. Translated: CASSTGGWKEAFF.